This T cell receptor beta chain was observed in a study of shared clonotypes between healthy human individuals. Study information: Donors were a couple of women and three men aged 18 to 49.

V dropped 4 bases and J dropped 5; count of bases not matched to a gene: 10. There are 15 residues in the CDR3. Looked up from germline, CDR1 is SGDLS and CDR2 is YYNGEE. Naive CD8 cells were CD45RO-negative, positively selected for CCR7, excluding terminally differentiated effector memory CD45RA+ cells. The study drew all its donors from Caucasian adults living in Nashville, Tennessee. A note on this clone: Its target is not known.

Study results and limitations: What limited the represented genetic and exposure-history diversity was the small number of donors.

Template for every sorted-subset replicate PCR totaled approximately 0.2 ug DNA, roughly 30,000 T cell genomes. Clones were sequenced by immunoSEQ multiplex PCR, and TCRdb holds only the in-frame ones, with some missing. This table holds millions of clones, roughly 91% found once. This chain uses TRBV9 with TRBJ2-7; the match to TRBD1 covers 9 bases. The receptor comes from a man in his late teens or twenties in good health. Some clones in this sample may be carry-over from other donors' samples. Sequencing was performed on naive CD8+ T cells from PBMCs. The CDR3 DNA follows: TGTGCCAGCAGCTTCCGGGACAGGGATATGGACGAGCAGTACTTC. Its protein is CASSFRDRDMDEQYF.